The clone carrying this T cell receptor (beta chain) showed up many times. The antigen is undetermined. This specimen comes from a study of T cells after yellow fever vaccination. General study results and limits: A small proportion of clonotypes was detected in both the CD4 and CD8 compartments. Repertoires obtained by FACS sorting could include abundant clonotypes that entered as contaminants from the bulk population. After the booster, roughly 96% of CD4 and about nine tenths of CD8 primary-response clones were re-detected.

TCR cDNA was made by 5'RACE template switching, adding a universal primer site and UMIs. MiXCR, applied by TCRdb to the 5' RACE reads, yields one record per CDR3 protein. Among more than 95,000 distinct CDR3 sequences listed, approximately 7.1% were seen once. There are 15 residues in the CDR3. The V gene's germline CDR1 is SGHRS and CDR2 YFSETQ. J was trimmed by 9 bases and V by 0 bases; bases with no gene match: 6. This chain connects TRBV5-1 to TRBJ1-6, with 7 bases lining up with TRBD1. The source material was CD4+ T cells sorted from PBMCs, sampled more than 40 days after the first yellow fever vaccination. The TCR sequence derives from a man aged 18 to 30 who received the YFV17D yellow fever vaccine. The CDR3 region has the DNA TGCGCCAGCAGCTTGGCCTGGACAGGAGTTTCACCCCTCCACTTT. Its protein is CASSLAWTGVSPLHF.